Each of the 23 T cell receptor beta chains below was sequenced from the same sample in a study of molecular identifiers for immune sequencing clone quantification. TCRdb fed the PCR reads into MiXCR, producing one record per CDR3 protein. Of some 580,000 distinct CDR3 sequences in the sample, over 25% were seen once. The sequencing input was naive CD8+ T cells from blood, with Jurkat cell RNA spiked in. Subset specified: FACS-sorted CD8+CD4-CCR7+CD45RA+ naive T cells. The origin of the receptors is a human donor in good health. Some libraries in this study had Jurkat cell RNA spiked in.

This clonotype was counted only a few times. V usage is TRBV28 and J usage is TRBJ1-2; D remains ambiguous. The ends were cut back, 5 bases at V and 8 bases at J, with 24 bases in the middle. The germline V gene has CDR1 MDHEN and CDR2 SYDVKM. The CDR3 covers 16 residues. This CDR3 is CASSKYPLSPSWGYTF. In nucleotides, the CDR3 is TGTGCCAGCAGTAAATATCCCCTCAGTCCCTCCTGGGGCTACACCTTC.

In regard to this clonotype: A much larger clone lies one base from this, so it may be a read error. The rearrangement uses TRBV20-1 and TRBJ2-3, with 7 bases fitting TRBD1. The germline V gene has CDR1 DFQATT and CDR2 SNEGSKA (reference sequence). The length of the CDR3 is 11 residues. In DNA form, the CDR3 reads TGCAGTGCCCTGACCGGGACAGTGCAGTCTTTT. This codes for CSALTGTVQSF.

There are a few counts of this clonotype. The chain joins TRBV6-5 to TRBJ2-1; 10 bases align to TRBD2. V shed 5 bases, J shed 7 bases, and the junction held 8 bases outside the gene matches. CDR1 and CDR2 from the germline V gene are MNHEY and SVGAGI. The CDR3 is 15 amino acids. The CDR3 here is CASSLSGGAGNEQFF. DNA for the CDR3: TGTGCCAGCAGTCTAAGCGGGGGGGCAGGTAATGAGCAGTTCTTC.

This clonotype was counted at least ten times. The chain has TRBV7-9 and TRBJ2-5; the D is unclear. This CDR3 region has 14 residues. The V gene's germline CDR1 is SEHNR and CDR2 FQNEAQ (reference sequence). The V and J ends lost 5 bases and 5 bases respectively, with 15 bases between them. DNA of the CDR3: TGTGCCAGCAGCCCTCAGGTGCCTTTGGAGACCCAGTACTTC. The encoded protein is CASSPQVPLETQYF.

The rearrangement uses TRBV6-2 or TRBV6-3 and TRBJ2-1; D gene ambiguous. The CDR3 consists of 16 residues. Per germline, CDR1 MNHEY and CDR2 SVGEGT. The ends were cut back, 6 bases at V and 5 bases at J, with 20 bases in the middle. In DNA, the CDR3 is TGTGCCAGCAGCATTTCTGGACCGTTAACCCACAATGAGCAGTTCTTC. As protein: CASSISGPLTHNEQFF.

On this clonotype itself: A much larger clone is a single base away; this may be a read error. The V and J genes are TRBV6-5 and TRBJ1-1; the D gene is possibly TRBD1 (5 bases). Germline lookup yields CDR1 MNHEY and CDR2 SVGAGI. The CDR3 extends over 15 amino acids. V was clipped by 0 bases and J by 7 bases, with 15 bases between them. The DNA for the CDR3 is TGTGCCAGCAGTTACTCGCAGGGAGCGTACATTGAAGCTTTCTTT. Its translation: CASSYSQGAYIEAFF.

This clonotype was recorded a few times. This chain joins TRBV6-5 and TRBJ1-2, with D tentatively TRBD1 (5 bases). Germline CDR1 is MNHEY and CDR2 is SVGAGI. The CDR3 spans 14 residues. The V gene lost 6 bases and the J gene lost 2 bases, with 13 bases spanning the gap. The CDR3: CASSPAGGNYGYTF. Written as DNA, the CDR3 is TGTGCCAGCAGCCCCGCGGGGGGAAACTATGGCTACACCTTC.

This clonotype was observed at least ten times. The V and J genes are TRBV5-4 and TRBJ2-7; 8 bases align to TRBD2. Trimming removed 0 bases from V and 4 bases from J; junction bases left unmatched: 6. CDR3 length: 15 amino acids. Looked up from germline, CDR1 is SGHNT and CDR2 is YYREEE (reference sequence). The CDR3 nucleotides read TGTGCCAGCAGCTTGGTCGGACTAGCCGAATACGAGCAGTACTTC. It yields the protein CASSLVGLAEYEQYF.

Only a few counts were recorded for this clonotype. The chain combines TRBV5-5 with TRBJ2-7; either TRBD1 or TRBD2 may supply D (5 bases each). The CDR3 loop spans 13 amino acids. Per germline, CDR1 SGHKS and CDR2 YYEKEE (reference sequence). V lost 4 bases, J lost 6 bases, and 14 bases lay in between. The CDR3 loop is CASSHGATSEQYF. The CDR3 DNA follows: TGTGCCAGCAGCCACGGGGCCACAAGCGAGCAGTACTTC. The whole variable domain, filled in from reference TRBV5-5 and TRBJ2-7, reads DAGVTQSPTHLIKTRGQQVTLRCSPISGHKSVSWYQQVLGQGPQFIFQYYEKEERGRGNFPDRFSARQFPNYSSELNVNALLLGDSALYLCASSHGATSEQYFGPGTRLTVT.

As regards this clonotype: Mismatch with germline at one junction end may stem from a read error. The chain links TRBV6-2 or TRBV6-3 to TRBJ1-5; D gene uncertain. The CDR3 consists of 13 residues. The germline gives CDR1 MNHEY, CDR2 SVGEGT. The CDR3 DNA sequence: TGTGCCAACAGTTACGGGGTCGGCCAGCCCCAGCATTTT. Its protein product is CANSYGVGQPQHF.

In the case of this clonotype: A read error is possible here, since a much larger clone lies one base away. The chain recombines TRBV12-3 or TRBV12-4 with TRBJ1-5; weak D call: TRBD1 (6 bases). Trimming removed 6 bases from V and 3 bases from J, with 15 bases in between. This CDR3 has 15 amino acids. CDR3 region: CASRSAGAFNQPQHF. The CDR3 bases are TGTGCCAGCAGAAGCGCAGGGGCCTTCAATCAGCCCCAGCATTTT.

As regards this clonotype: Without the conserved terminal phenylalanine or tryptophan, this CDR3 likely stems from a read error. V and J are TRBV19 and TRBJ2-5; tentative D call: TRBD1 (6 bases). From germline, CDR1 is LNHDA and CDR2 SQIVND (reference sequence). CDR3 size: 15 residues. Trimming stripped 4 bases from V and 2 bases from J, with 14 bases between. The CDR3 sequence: CASSTSDSEQETQYL. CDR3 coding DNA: TGTGCCAGTAGTACCTCGGACAGCGAGCAAGAGACCCAGTACTTA.

CDR3 bases: TGTGCCAGCAGCCAAGGTGCTAGCGGGAGGACGAACACCGGGGAGCTGTTTTTT. As protein: CASSQGASGRTNTGELFF. The gene calls are TRBV4-2 and TRBJ2-2, with 11 bases lining up with TRBD2. Unmatched junction bases numbered 4, after V lost 1 base and J lost 0 bases. CDR1 and CDR2 from the germline V gene are LGHNA and YNFKEQ. CDR3 length: 18 residues.

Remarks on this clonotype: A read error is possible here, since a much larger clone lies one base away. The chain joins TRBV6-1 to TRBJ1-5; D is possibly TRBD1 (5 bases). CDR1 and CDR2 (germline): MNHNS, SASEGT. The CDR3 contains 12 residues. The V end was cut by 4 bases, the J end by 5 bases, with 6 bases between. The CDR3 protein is CASSVGDQPQHF. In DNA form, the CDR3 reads TGTGCCAGCAGTGTGGGGGATCAGCCCCAGCATTTT.

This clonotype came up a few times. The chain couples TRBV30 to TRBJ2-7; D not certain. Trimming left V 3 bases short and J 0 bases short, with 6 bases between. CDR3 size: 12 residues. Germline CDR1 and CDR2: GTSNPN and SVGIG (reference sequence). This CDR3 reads CAWSGFSYEQYF. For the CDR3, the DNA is TGTGCCTGGAGCGGGTTCTCCTACGAGCAGTACTTC.

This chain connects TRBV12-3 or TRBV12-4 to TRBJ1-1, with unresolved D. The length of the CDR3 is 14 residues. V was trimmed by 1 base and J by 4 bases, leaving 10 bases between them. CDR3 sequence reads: CASSLVGKGTEAFF. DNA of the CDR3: TGTGCCAGCAGTTTAGTGGGAAAGGGCACTGAAGCTTTCTTT.

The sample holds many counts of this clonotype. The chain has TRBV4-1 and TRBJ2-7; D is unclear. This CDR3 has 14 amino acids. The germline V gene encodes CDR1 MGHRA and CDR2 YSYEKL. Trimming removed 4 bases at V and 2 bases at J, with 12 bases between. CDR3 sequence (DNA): TGCGCCAGCAGCCCCACACCCACAGCCTACGAGCAGTACTTC. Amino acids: CASSPTPTAYEQYF.

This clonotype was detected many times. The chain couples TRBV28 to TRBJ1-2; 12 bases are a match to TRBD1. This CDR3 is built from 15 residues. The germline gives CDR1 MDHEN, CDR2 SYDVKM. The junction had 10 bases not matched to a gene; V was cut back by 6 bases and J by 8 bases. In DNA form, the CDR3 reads TGTGCCAGCAGACCTGCCGGGACAGGGGGCTTGGGCTACACCTTC. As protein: CASRPAGTGGLGYTF.

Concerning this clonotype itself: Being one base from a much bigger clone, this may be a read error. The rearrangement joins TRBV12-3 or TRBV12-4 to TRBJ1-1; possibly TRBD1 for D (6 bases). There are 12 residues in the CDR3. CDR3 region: CARSAGGPVTFF. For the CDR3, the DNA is TGTGCCCGCAGCGCGGGGGGCCCCGTGACTTTCTTT.

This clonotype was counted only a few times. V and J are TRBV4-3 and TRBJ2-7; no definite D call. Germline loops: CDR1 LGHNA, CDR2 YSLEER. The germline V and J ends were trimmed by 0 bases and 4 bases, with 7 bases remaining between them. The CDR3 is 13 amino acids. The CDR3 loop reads CASSQDGNYEQYF. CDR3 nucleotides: TGCGCCAGCAGCCAAGATGGGAATTACGAGCAGTACTTC.

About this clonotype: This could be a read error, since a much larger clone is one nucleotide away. The CDR3: CASTPDWGWGDAFF. The DNA of the CDR3 is TGTGCCAGCACCCCCGACTGGGGCTGGGGTGATGCTTTCTTT. The V call is TRBV6-2 or TRBV6-3, the J call TRBJ1-1, with D perhaps TRBD1 (5 bases). This CDR3 region has 14 residues. V was cut by 7 bases and J by 11 bases, with 23 bases left in between. Germline CDR1 and CDR2: MNHEY and SVGEGT.

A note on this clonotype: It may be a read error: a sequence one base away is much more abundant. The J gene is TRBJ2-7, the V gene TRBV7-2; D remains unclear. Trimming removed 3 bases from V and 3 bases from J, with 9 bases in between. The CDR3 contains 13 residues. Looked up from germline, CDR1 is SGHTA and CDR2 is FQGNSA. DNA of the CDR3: TGTGCCAGCAGCTTTCCCAGACACTACGAGCAGTACTTC. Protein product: CASSFPRHYEQYF.

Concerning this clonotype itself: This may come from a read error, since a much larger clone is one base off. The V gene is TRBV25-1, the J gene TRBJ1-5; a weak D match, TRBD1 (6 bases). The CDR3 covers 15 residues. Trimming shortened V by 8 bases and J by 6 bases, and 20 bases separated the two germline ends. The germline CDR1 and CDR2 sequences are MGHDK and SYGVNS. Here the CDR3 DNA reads TGTGCCAGCTCCGCGGGGGCAGGTGTCACTCAGCCCCAGCATTTT. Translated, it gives CASSAGAGVTQPQHF.